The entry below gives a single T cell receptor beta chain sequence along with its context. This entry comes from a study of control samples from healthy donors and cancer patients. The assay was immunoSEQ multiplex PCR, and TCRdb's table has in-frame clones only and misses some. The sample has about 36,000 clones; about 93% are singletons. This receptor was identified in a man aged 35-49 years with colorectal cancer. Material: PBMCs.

CDR3 in DNA: TGTGCCAGCAGCGTCGGGACCACAGATACGCAGTATTTT. Translated: CASSVGTTDTQYF. This rearrangement joins TRBV7-9 to TRBJ2-3, with D possibly being TRBD1 or TRBD2 (5 bases each). Germline V gene sequence: CDR1 SEHNR, CDR2 FQNEAQ (reference sequence). CDR3 length: 13 amino acids. Trimming pared 5 bases from V and 2 bases from J, leaving 8 bases between. Together with reference TRBV7-9 and TRBJ2-3, the CDR3 gives the full variable domain: DTGVSQNPRHKITKRGQNVTFRCDPISEHNRLYWYRQTLGQGPEFLTYFQNEAQLEKSRLLSDRFSAERPKGSFSTLEIQRTEQGDSAMYLCASSVGTTDTQYFGPGTRLTVL.